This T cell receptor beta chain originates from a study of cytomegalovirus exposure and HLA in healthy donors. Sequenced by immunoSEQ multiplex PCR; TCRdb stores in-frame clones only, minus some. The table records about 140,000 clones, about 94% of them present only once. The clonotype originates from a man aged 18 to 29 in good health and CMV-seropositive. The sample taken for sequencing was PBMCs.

The CDR3 reads CASSRVGGMNTEAFF. The CDR3 nucleotides read TGTGCCAGCAGTCGCGTAGGCGGCATGAACACTGAAGCTTTCTTT. V is TRBV27 and J is TRBJ1-1; D remains ambiguous. The CDR3 has 15 amino acids. V was cut by 5 bases and J by 0 bases, with 13 bases left in between. Germline CDR1 is MNHEY and CDR2 is SMNVEV (reference sequence).